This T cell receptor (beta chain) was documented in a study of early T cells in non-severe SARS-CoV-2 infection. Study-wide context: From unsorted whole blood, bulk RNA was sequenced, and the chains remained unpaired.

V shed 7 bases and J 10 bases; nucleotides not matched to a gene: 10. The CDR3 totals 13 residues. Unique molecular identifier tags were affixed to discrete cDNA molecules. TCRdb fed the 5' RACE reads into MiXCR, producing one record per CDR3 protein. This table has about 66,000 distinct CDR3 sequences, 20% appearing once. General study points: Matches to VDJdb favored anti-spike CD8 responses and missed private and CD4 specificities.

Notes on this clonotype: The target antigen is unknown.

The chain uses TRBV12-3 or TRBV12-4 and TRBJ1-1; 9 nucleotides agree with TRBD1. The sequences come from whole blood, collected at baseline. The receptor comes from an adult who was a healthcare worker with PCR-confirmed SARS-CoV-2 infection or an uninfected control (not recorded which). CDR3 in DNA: TGTGCCAGCATCTTAAGTGGGGGACAGGGAGCTTTCTTT. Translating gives CASILSGGQGAFF.